Sequencing of this T cell receptor (beta chain) was carried out in a study of cytomegalovirus exposure and HLA in healthy donors. Regarding the study as a whole: Available immune exposure information was restricted to CMV serostatus only. Presence/absence results assume similar sequencing depth per donor, which may not hold.

A note on this clone: As yet, its antigen is unknown.

V lost 2 bases and J 4 bases, leaving 8 bases between the germline ends. Germline loops: CDR1 SGHTA, CDR2 FQGNSA. The CDR3 runs to 13 residues. When sampled, the donors appeared nominally healthy, though they likely had unrecorded immune exposures. Primers for the PCR totalled 60 Vbeta and 13 Jbeta. Sequencing used immunoSEQ multiplex PCR; TCRdb keeps in-frame clones, though not all of them. This repertoire shows about 150,000 clones, 80% to 90% found once; its top ten account for more than 4.5%. The origin of this receptor is a woman younger than 45 in good health and CMV-seronegative. The chain couples TRBV7-2 to TRBJ1-2; weak D call: TRBD1 (6 bases). The sample was PBMCs. CDR3 coding DNA: TGTGCCAGCAGCTTAACAGGGATCTATGGCTACACCTTC. Translated, it gives CASSLTGIYGYTF.